The source of this T cell receptor beta chain is a study of shared clonotypes between healthy human individuals. This clone appeared once. Assay used: immunoSEQ multiplex PCR; TCRdb lists only in-frame clones, some missing. The data show some 2,500,000 clones, just under 95% seen once. The J segment lost 1 base and the V segment lost 3 bases, leaving 12 bases of the junction unmatched. The germline gives CDR1 SGDLS, CDR2 YYNGEE. The CDR3 contains 18 residues. The specimen sequenced was naive CD4+ T cells from PBMCs. The subset here: CD45RA+ positively selected. This TCR came from a man younger than 35 in good health. Some clones in this sample may be carry-over from other donors' samples. The genes are TRBV9 and TRBJ2-1; TRBD2 agrees at 8 bases. For the CDR3, the DNA is TGTGCCAGCAGCGCTTACCGAGCGGGAGTGGGATCCTACAATGAGCAGTTCTTC. It yields the protein CASSAYRAGVGSYNEQFF.